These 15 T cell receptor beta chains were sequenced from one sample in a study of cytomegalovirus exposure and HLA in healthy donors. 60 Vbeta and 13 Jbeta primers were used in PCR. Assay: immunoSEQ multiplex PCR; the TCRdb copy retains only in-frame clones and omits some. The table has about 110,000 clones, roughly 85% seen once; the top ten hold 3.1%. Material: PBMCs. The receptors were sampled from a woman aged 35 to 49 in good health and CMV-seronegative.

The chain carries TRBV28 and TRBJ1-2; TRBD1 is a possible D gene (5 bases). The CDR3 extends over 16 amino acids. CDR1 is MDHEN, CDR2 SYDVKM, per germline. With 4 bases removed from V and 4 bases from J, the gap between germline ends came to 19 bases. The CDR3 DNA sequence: TGTGCCAGCAGTTCCGCCGACAGCGTGCTTCTCTATGGCTACACCTTC. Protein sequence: CASSSADSVLLYGYTF.

The CDR3 DNA is TGTGCCTGGAGTAAGACAGTCAATCAGCCCCAGCATTTT. This translates into CAWSKTVNQPQHF. The rearrangement links TRBV30 to TRBJ1-5, with a possible D match to TRBD1 (5 bases). Trimming cost V 2 bases and J 3 bases, with 8 bases left between them. This CDR3 comprises 13 residues. The germline V gene encodes CDR1 GTSNPN and CDR2 SVGIG (reference sequence).

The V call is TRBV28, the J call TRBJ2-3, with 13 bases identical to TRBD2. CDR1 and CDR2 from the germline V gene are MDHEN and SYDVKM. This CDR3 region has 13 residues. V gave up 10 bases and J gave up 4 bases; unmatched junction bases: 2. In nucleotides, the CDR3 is TGTGCCACCGGACTAGCGGGAGCAGATACGCAGTATTTT. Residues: CATGLAGADTQYF.

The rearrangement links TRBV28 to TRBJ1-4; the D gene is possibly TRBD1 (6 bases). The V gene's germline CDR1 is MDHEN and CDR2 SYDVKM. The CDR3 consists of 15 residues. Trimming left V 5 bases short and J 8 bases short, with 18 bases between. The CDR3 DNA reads TGTGCCAGCAGTCCGACCGGGACACTTGGGGAAAAACTGTTTTTT. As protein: CASSPTGTLGEKLFF.

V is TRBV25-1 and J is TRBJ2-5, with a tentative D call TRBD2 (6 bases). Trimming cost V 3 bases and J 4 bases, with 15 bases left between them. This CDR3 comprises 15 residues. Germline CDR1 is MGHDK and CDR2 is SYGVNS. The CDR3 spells CASSEGRGIRETQYF. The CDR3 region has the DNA TGTGCCAGCAGTGAGGGGCGGGGTATCCGAGAGACCCAGTACTTC.

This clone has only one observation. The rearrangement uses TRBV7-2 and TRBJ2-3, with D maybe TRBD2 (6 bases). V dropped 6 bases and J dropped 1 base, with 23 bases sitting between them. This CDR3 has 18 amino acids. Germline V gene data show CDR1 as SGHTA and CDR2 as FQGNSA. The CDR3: CASSTPGLAGKGTDTQYF. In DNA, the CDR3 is TGTGCCAGCAGTACTCCGGGGTTGGCGGGAAAGGGCACAGATACGCAGTATTTT.

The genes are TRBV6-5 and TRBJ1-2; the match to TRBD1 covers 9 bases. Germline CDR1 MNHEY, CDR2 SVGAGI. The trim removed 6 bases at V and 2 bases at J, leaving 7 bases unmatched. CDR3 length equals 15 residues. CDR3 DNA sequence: TGTGCCAGCAGAACCCTGGGACAGGGCAACTATGGCTACACCTTC. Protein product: CASRTLGQGNYGYTF.

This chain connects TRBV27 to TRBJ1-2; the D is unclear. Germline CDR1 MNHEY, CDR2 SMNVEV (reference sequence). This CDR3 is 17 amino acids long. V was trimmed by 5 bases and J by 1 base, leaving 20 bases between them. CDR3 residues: CASSATRGYRDNYGYTF. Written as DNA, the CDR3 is TGTGCCAGCAGTGCTACCCGGGGATATAGGGATAACTATGGCTACACCTTC.

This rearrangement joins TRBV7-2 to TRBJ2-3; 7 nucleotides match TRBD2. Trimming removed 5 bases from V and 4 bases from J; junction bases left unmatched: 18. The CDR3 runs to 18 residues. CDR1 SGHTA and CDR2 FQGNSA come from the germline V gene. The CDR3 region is CASSTITPSGLGSDTQYF. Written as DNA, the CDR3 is TGTGCCAGCAGCACAATAACCCCTAGCGGACTTGGCTCAGATACGCAGTATTTT.

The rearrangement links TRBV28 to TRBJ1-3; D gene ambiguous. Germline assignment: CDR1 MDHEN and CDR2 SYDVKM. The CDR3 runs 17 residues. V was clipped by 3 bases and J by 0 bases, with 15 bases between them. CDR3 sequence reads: CASSFTYLKSSGNTIYF. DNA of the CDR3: TGTGCCAGCAGTTTTACTTATTTAAAAAGCTCTGGAAACACCATATATTTT.

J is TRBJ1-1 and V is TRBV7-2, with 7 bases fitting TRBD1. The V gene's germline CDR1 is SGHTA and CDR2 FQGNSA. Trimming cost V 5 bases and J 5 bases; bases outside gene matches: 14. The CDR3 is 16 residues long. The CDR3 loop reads CASSPGDPAGGTEAFF. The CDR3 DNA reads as TGTGCCAGCAGCCCTGGAGACCCGGCAGGGGGGACTGAAGCTTTCTTT.

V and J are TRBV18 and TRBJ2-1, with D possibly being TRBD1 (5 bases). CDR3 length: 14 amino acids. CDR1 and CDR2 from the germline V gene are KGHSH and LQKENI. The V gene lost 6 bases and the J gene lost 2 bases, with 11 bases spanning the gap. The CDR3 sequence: CASSPPGTYNEQFF. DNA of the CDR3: TGTGCCAGCTCCCCCCCAGGGACCTACAATGAGCAGTTCTTC.

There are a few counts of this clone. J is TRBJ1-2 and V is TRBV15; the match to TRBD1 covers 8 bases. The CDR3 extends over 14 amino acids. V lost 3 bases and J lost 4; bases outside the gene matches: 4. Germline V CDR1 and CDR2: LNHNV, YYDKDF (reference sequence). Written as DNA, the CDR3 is TGTGCCACCAGCAGTGTTGGACAGGGCTATGGCTACACCTTC. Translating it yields CATSSVGQGYGYTF.

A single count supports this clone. The DNA of the CDR3 is TGTGCCAGCAGCCGCGGGAGGGGGAATGAGCAGTTCTTC. It encodes CASSRGRGNEQFF. The genes are TRBV7-2 and TRBJ2-1; TRBD2 agrees at 9 bases. Germline-derived CDR1 and CDR2 are SGHTA and FQGNSA. This CDR3 region has 13 residues. V lost 5 bases, J lost 7 bases, and 3 bases stayed unmatched.

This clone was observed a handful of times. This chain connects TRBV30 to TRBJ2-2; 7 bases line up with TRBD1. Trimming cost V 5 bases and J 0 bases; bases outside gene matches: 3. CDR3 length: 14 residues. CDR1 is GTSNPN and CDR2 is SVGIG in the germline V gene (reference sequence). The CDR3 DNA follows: TGTGCCTGGTCCGGGACAGCGAACACCGGGGAGCTGTTTTTT. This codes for CAWSGTANTGELFF.